The entry below describes one TCR beta chain. The data originate from a study of blood T cells in healthy people across ages. The wider study: About one barcoded beta molecule per two T cells was captured by template switching.

Primed by a sample-barcoded 5' primer and a J-beta primer mix, a second PCR proceeded for roughly 7 to 12 cycles. Every cDNA was tagged by a template-switch adaptor with 12 random nucleotides. Researchers report that each sample yielded at least 2.5 million CDR3-containing paired-end reads. TCRdb analysed the 5' RACE reads with MiXCR anew, one entry per CDR3 protein. The repertoire holds about 830,000 distinct CDR3 sequences, 62% seen once, with 25% to 35% in the top ten. This CDR3 has 14 residues. Germline CDR1 reads MGHRA; CDR2 reads YSYEKL. V lost 0 bases and J lost 3, with 8 bases in between. The chain couples TRBV4-1 to TRBJ2-5; D ambiguous. The sample taken for sequencing was blood. The clonotype was recovered from a man aged 30-40 years in good health. Written as DNA, the CDR3 is TGCGCCAGCAGCCAAGATCCGCAGGAAGAGACCCAGTACTTC. Translated, it gives CASSQDPQEETQYF.